A selection of T cell receptor beta chains follows, all from one sample in a study of blood T cell repertoires in COVID-19. Profiling relied on immunoSEQ multiplex PCR, and the TCRdb table lists in-frame clones only, not all of them. The repertoire holds roughly 160,000 clones, with roughly 80% as singletons. Sample: PBMCs or T cells enriched from blood (not recorded which). Receptors were obtained from a woman between 40 and 50 years old with acute COVID-19. CDR3s include the opening cysteine and the closing phenylalanine or tryptophan. The order of the fields is clone size, J gene, V gene, D gene, CDR3 DNA, CDR3 protein. A D gene is named only where the DNA matches it firmly. Expanded clones are given a class, and other clones once, few, many or no size at all.

. | TRBJ2-2 | TRBV29-1 | . | TGCATAGCTTGGGCGAACACCGGGGAGCTGTTTTTT | CIAWANTGELFF
. | TRBJ1-3 | TRBV5-1 | . | TGCGCCAGCAGCTCCCTGGGCGGGGTCGGCGGGAGCTCTGGAAACACCATATATTTT | CASSSLGGVGGSSGNTIYF
. | TRBJ2-3 | TRBV29-1 | . | TGCAGCGTTGTTGGACAGCCTTACGACACAGATACGCAGTATTTT | CSVVGQPYDTDTQYF
. | TRBJ2-1 | TRBV12-3/TRBV12-4 | . | TGTGCCAGCAGCCTGACTACTTACAATGAGCAGTTCTTC | CASSLTTYNEQFF
. | TRBJ2-1 | TRBV7-2 | . | TGTGCCAGCACCGCAGTGGGGGCAAGGACCAATGAGCAGTTCTTC | CASTAVGARTNEQFF
once | TRBJ2-3 | TRBV11-3 | TRBD1 | TGTGCCAGCAGCCTCAACAGGGGAGCAGATACGCAGTATTTT | CASSLNRGADTQYF
. | TRBJ2-3 | TRBV5-1 | . | TGCGCCAGCAGCTCGGAGGGGGGGTTCAGCACAGATACGCAGTATTTT | CASSSEGGFSTDTQYF
once | TRBJ2-7 | TRBV19 | TRBD2 | TGTGCCAGTAGTCTCGCCGGGCTAGCGGGGGTCGAGCAGTACTTC | CASSLAGLAGVEQYF
. | TRBJ2-5 | TRBV2 | . | TGTGCCAGCAGAATTCGGACTTCCCAAGAGACCCAGTACTTC | CASRIRTSQETQYF
. | TRBJ2-1 | TRBV29-1 | . | TGCAGCGCTCTCGTCACCCCCGAGCGTTGGTCCTACAATGAGCAGTTCTTC | CSALVTPERWSYNEQFF
few | TRBJ2-6 | TRBV19 | TRBD2 | TGTGCCAGTAGGCAGACTAGCGGCCAGAGCTCTGGGGCCAACGTCCTGACTTTC | CASRQTSGQSSGANVLTF
. | TRBJ2-5 | TRBV25-1 | . | TGTGCCAGCAGGGTGGGCAGCGGCCAAGAGACCCAGTACTTC | CASRVGSGQETQYF
once | TRBJ2-3 | TRBV7-2 | . | TGTGCCAGCCGTCTTAGCTGGCTAGATACGCAGTATTTT | CASRLSWLDTQYF
. | TRBJ1-1 | TRBV7-9 | TRBD1 | TGTGCCAGCAGCTTAAAGGGCCAGGGGGCGCGAACTGAAGCTTTCTTT | CASSLKGQGARTEAFF
. | TRBJ2-7 | TRBV5-1 | . | TGCGCCAGCAGCTTGAGCACCCACTACGAGCAGTACTTC | CASSLSTHYEQYF
. | TRBJ2-1 | TRBV19 | TRBD1 | TGTGCCAGTAGAAACCACGATACCGGGACAGGGGCCCATGAGCAGTTCTTC | CASRNHDTGTGAHEQFF
. | TRBJ2-5 | TRBV11-3 | . | TGTGCCAGCAGCTCGGGGTCCCAAGAGACCCAGTACTTC | CASSSGSQETQYF
. | TRBJ2-1 | TRBV18 | . | TGTGCCAGCTCCCCCGGGCAGGGTGTGCGAAATGAGCAGTTCTTC | CASSPGQGVRNEQFF
. | TRBJ2-1 | TRBV11-2 | TRBD2 | TGTGCCAGCAGCCCAAAGCCGGGACTAGCAATTGAGCAGTTCTTC | CASSPKPGLAIEQFF
. | TRBJ1-2 | TRBV20-1 | . | TGCAGTGCGGCCTTGCGGGATGGCTACACCTTC | CSAALRDGYTF
few | TRBJ1-1 | TRBV19 | . | TGTGCCAGTTTCGGCGGCATGAACACTGAAGCTTTCTTT | CASFGGMNTEAFF
. | TRBJ1-4 | TRBV2 | . | TGTGCCAGCAGCGCCGGGTCCTCTGCAACTAATGAAAAACTGTTTTTT | CASSAGSSATNEKLFF
once | TRBJ2-5 | TRBV25-1 | . | TGTGCCAGCAGTGAATTTCGACAGCAAGAGACCCAGTACTTC | CASSEFRQQETQYF
. | TRBJ2-2 | TRBV6-4 | TRBD2 | TGTGCCAGCAGTGACTCGTATAGCGGGGTCGACACCGGGGAGCTGTTTTTT | CASSDSYSGVDTGELFF
. | TRBJ2-7 | TRBV2 | TRBD1 | TGTGCCAGCACTAGGGACAGGAGGACCTACGAGCAGTACTTC | CASTRDRRTYEQYF
few | TRBJ1-1 | TRBV7-3 | . | TGTGCCAGCAGCCCCGAGGGTATCGCCACTGAAGCTTTCTTT | CASSPEGIATEAFF
once | TRBJ1-2 | TRBV11-2 | TRBD1 | TGTGCCAGCAGCTTAACAGGGGGCAGCTATGGCTACACCTTC | CASSLTGGSYGYTF
. | TRBJ2-7 | TRBV5-1 | TRBD1 | TGCGCCAGCAGCTACCGGACAGGGGGTGCCTACGAGCAGTACTTC | CASSYRTGGAYEQYF
. | TRBJ1-1 | TRBV19 | TRBD1 | TGTGCCACCAGACAGGGGAGCCGGAACACTGAAGCTTTCTTT | CATRQGSRNTEAFF
once | TRBJ2-1 | TRBV6-2/TRBV6-3 | TRBD2 | TGTGCCAGCAGTTTTCGGTTTCGTGAAGGGACTAGCGGCTCCTACAATGAGCAGTTCTTC | CASSFRFREGTSGSYNEQFF
. | TRBJ2-5 | TRBV4-1 | TRBD2 | TGCGCCAGCAGCCAGACACTAGCGGGAGGTGGGCAAGAGACCCAGTACTTC | CASSQTLAGGGQETQYF
. | TRBJ1-5 | TRBV15 | . | TGTGCCACCAGCAGCCTCGTCGGGGTTCCTATCAATCAGCCCCAGCATTTT | CATSSLVGVPINQPQHF
. | TRBJ1-1 | TRBV6-1 | . | TGTGCCAGCAGTGAAGGGGCAGGGGAAGGATACACTGAAGCTTTCTTT | CASSEGAGEGYTEAFF
. | TRBJ1-3 | TRBV18 | . | TGTGCCAGCTCACCGGCCCACTCTGGAAACACCATATATTTT | CASSPAHSGNTIYF
. | TRBJ2-1 | TRBV3-1/TRBV3-2 | TRBD2 | TGTGCCAGCAGCCAAGATCGTCTAGCGGTATACAATGAGCAGTTCTTC | CASSQDRLAVYNEQFF
. | TRBJ1-2 | TRBV6-5 | . | TGTGCCAGCACCAGAGACAGAGACTATGGCTACACCTTC | CASTRDRDYGYTF
. | TRBJ1-1 | TRBV10-3 | . | TGTGCCAGCGGGGAAGATTTGAACACTGAAGCTTTCTTT | CASGEDLNTEAFF
. | TRBJ1-4 | TRBV5-1 | . | TGCGCCAGCAACCTGGGGAGGGCAACTAATGAAAAACTGTTTTTT | CASNLGRATNEKLFF
. | TRBJ2-5 | TRBV2 | TRBD2 | TGTGCCTGTCGGACTAGCGGGCAGGAAGAGACCCAGTACTTC | CACRTSGQEETQYF
. | TRBJ1-3 | TRBV10-3 | TRBD1 | TGTGCCATCAGTGAGAGCCGGTCAGGGACAGCTTCCGGAAACACCATATATTTT | CAISESRSGTASGNTIYF
. | TRBJ2-7 | TRBV6-5 | TRBD1 | TGTGCCAGCTCTGCCGGGACAGTCTACGAGCAGTACTTC | CASSAGTVYEQYF
few | TRBJ1-2 | TRBV7-8 | . | TGTGCCAGCAGCCCATCTAGAGGCAGGGGCGGTAGCTACACCTTC | CASSPSRGRGGSYTF
once | TRBJ1-2 | TRBV29-1 | . | TGCAGCGTTGAAGCCCGGCCGGGAGTTTATGGCTACACCTTC | CSVEARPGVYGYTF
. | TRBJ2-4 | TRBV6-5 | TRBD1 | TGTGCCAGCAGCTCGTCGACAGGGAAAAACATTCAGTACTTC | CASSSSTGKNIQYF
. | TRBJ2-5 | TRBV12-3/TRBV12-4 | . | TGTGCCAGCAGTTTAGGGCTGGAGGAGACCCAGTACTTC | CASSLGLEETQYF
. | TRBJ2-1 | TRBV3-1/TRBV3-2 | TRBD2 | TGTGCCAGCAGCCAAGATTGGGCGGGAGCCCCTGAGCAGTTCTTC | CASSQDWAGAPEQFF
. | TRBJ2-5 | TRBV5-8 | . | TGTGCCAGCAGCTTGGGTCGAGGGATAACAGAGACCCAGTACTTC | CASSLGRGITETQYF
few | TRBJ1-3 | TRBV3-1/TRBV3-2 | . | TGTGCCAGCAGTAAATCTGGAAACACCATATATTTT | CASSKSGNTIYF
. | TRBJ1-5 | TRBV6-5 | . | TGTGCCAGCCGCAGTCCCAATCAGCCCCAGCATTTT | CASRSPNQPQHF
. | TRBJ1-2 | TRBV12-3/TRBV12-4 | . | TGTGCCAGCAGTTTAAAGGGGGATTATGGCTACACCTTC | CASSLKGDYGYTF
. | TRBJ1-6 | TRBV30 | TRBD1 | TGTGCCTGGAGTCCACGATGGGGACAGGTGGAGAGCTCCTATAATTCACCCCTCCACTTT | CAWSPRWGQVESSYNSPLHF
. | TRBJ1-1 | TRBV11-2 | . | TGTGCCAGCAGCTTAGATCGGGGGGGTCGAAGTAGGGAGTTCTTT | CASSLDRGGRSREFF
. | TRBJ1-2 | TRBV7-9 | TRBD1 | TGTGCCAGCAGCCAAGCCCAGGGGGCGCTTGGCTACACCTTC | CASSQAQGALGYTF
. | TRBJ2-1 | TRBV30 | TRBD2 | TGTGCCTGGAGTCCCCTGGGGGCTAGCGGGCTAACTCGGGATGAGCAGTTCTTC | CAWSPLGASGLTRDEQFF
. | TRBJ2-6 | TRBV19 | TRBD2 | TGTGCCAGTATTGGGACTAGCGAATACTCTGGGGCCAACGTCCTGACTTTC | CASIGTSEYSGANVLTF